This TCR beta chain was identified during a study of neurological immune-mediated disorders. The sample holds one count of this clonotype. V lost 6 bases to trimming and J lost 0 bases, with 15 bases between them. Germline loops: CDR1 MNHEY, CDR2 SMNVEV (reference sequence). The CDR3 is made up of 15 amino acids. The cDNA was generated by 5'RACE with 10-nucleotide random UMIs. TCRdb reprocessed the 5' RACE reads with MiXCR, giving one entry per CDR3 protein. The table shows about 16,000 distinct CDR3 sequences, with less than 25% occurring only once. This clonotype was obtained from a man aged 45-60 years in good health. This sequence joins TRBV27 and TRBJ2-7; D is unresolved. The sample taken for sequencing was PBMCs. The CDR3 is CASRLRPGNSYEQYF. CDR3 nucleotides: TGTGCCAGCAGGCTTCGTCCTGGCAACTCCTACGAGCAGTACTTC.